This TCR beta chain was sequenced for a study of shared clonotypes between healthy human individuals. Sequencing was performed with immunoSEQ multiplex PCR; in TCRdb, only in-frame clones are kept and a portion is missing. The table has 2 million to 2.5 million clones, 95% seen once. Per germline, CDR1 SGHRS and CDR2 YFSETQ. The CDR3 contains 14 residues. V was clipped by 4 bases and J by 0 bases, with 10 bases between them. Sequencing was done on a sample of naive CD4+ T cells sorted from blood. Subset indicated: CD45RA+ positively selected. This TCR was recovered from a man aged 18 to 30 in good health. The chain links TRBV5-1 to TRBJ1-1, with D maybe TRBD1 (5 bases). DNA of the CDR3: TGCGCCAGCAGCGCGACGACAGTGAACACTGAAGCTTTCTTT. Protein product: CASSATTVNTEAFF.